This T cell receptor (beta chain) originates from a study of vaccination effects on CD4 cells after COVID-19. Overall study: Samples collected post-vaccine were obtained a median of 72 days after the second dose.

TCRdb keeps only in-frame clones here, not all; method: immunoSEQ multiplex PCR. The sample lists 75,000 to 100,000 clones; roughly 80% were seen once. CDR1 KGHDR and CDR2 SFDVKD come from the germline V gene. This CDR3 has 15 amino acids. The V end lost 3 bases, the J end lost 4 bases, and 13 bases lay between the germline ends. ViraFEST assay sequencing came after antigen-specific CD4+ T cells were expanded with viral peptide pools. It was after roughly 11 days of culture that CD4+ T cells were isolated. Everyone in the study got two shots of either the BNT162b2 or mRNA-1273 vaccine. Each vaccine recipient was nucleocapsid antibody negative and had no prior SARS-CoV-2 infection. General observations from the study: Healthy vaccinees' vaccine-induced clones included only 1 of 255 that recognized common cold coronaviruses.

A word on this clone: What it binds is not known.

The sequences come from CD4+ T cells from PBMCs cultured with HCoV-OC43 spike peptides, collected after COVID-19 vaccination. Subset denoted: HCoV-OC43 spike overlapping peptide pool stimulation. The V gene is TRBV24-1, the J gene TRBJ2-3, with D maybe TRBD1 (5 bases). The sequence was obtained from a human donor who received a COVID-19 vaccine. The CDR3 DNA sequence: TGTGCCACCAGTGATCCAGGGAATCTCCCAGATACGCAGTATTTT. Translating it yields CATSDPGNLPDTQYF.